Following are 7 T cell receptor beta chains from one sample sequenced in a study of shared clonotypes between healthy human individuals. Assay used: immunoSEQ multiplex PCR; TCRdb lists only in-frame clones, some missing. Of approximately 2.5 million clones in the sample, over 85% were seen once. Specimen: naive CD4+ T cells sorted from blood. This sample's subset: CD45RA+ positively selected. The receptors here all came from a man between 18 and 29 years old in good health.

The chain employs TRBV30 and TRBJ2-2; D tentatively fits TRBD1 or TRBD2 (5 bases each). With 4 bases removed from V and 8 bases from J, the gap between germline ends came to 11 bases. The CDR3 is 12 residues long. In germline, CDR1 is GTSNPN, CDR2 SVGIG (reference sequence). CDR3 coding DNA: TGTGCCTGGAAACTGGGACCAGGGGAGCTGTTTTTT. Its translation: CAWKLGPGELFF.

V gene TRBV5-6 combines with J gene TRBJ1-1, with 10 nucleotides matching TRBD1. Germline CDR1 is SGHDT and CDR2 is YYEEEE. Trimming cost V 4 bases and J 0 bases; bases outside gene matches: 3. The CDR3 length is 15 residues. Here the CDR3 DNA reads TGTGCCAGCAGCGACAGGGGGCGGGTGAACACTGAAGCTTTCTTT. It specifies CASSDRGRVNTEAFF.

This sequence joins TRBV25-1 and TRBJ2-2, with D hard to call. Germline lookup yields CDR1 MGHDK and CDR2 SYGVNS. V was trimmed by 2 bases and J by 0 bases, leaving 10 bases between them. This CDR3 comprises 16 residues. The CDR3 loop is CASSEIRAPNTGELFF. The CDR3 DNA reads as TGTGCCAGCAGTGAAATAAGGGCCCCGAACACCGGGGAGCTGTTTTTT.

CDR3 sequence (DNA): TGCGCCAGCAGCTTGGAAGGGACAGGGGGCTCTCCTAATGAAAAACTGTTTTTT. Translating it yields CASSLEGTGGSPNEKLFF. The rearrangement uses TRBV5-1 and TRBJ1-4; 12 nucleotides line up with TRBD1. The CDR3 runs 18 residues. Unmatched junction bases numbered 6, after V lost 0 bases and J lost 3 bases. Germline CDR1 reads SGHRS; CDR2 reads YFSETQ.

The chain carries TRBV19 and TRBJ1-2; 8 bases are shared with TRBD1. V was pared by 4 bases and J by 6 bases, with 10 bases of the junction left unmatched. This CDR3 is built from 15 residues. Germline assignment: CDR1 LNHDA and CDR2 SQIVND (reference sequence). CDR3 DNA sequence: TGTGCCAGTAGTAGGGTACGACAGGGGATGGATGGCTACACCTTC. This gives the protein CASSRVRQGMDGYTF.

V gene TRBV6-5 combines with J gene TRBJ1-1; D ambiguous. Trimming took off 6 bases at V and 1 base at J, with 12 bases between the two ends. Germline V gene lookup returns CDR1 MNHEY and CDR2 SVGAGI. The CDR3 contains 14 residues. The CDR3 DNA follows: TGTGCCAGCAGCAATCTACCTGGGAACACTGAAGCTTTCTTT. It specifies CASSNLPGNTEAFF.

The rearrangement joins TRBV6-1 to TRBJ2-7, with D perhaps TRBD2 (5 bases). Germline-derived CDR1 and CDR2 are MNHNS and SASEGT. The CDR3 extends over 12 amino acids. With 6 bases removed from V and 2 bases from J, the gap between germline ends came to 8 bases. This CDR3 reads CASSQRAYEQYF. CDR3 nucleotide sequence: TGTGCCAGCAGCCAGAGGGCCTACGAGCAGTACTTC.